The sequence of this TCR beta chain was determined in a study of blood T cell repertoires in COVID-19. Study information: Some COVID-19 samples were acute and others convalescent; all came from the United States, Italy and Spain. The cDNA or gDNA used as material had been derived from T cells, B-cell-depleted T cells, or PBMCs.

Per the original data handling: From reference gene primer amplification, estimates of nucleated cell counts were derived. Sequencing used immunoSEQ multiplex PCR; TCRdb keeps in-frame clones, though not all of them. For V, J and clone size, that table is used; D and trimming come from the DNA. The data hold 130,000 or so clones, with around 87% observed a single time. With 2 bases removed from V and 8 bases from J, the gap between germline ends came to 24 bases. The CDR3 loop spans 17 amino acids. Germline CDR1 and CDR2: LGHDT and YNNKEL (reference sequence). The chain has TRBV3-1 (or the pseudogene TRBV3-2) and TRBJ1-2, with unresolved D. The receptor comes from a middle-aged man with active COVID-19. The sequenced material came from peripheral blood. CDR3 nucleotides: TGTGCCAGCAGCCAACATGCAGGATCGGACTCCTCCACCGGCTACACCTTC. It codes for CASSQHAGSDSSTGYTF.